Included here is one T cell receptor beta chain sequence, with context. The antigen it binds to is not known. Per-base quality was not reported, and no clone a single base away is much larger than it. The germline V gene (reference sequence) gives CDR1 as SEHNR and CDR2 as FQNEAQ. V sheds 2 bases and J sheds 9 bases, leaving 5 bases between their ends. From its cysteine to its phenylalanine, the CDR3 spans 11 amino acids. The retained sequence is limited to the CDR3, 33 bases, with the frame set at the first base. The source of the sample is a study of identical twins (dated by TCRdb to about 2016). Concerning the study at large: To test whether fetal clonotypes persist, the study used deep sequencing on TCR alpha and beta repertoires from monozygotic twins, unrelated adults of various ages, and cord blood. Replicate twin experiments were performed at different times using different library preparation protocols to rule out contamination. Overall results and qualifications from the work: Invariant T cells such as MAIT and iNKT could partly confound zero-insertion analyses, though diverse VJ usage argued against this for most clonotypes. Abundant cord blood beta clonotypes had fewer insertions, young adult naive repertoires showed a similar but weaker trend, and memory repertoires showed no such trend. Because the same donors could not be followed over many years, the conclusions depended on cross-sectional statistical analysis. Excess twin sharing in beta out-of-frame sequences was weaker because fewer shared sequences lowered the signal-to-noise ratio. Recombination models systematically underestimated out-of-frame TCR alpha sharing in monozygotic twins but agreed with sharing between unrelated individuals. Out-of-frame TCR alpha sequences shared between twins showed an excess of low generation-probability sequences compared with coincidental sharing between unrelated individuals.

The method behind the library was 5' RACE. The instrument given in TCRdb is Illumina HiSeq 2000. A universal primer binding site was introduced by template switching, and a unique molecular identifier was present in the final cDNA, enabling accurate counting of TCR cDNA molecules. First-strand cDNA for TCR alpha and beta chains was synthesized from specific primers in the conserved constant-segment region. To control for contamination, each cDNA library was double barcoded with a SMART-Mk sample barcode plus Illumina barcodes. Two successive PCR steps introduced TruSeq adapter sequences along with Illumina sample barcodes. Sequencing of the TCR alpha and beta cDNA libraries was done on the Illumina HiSeq platform using custom primers. The authors' pipeline ran thus. Unique molecular identifiers were extracted from raw reads with MiGEC, and CDR3 positions were determined with MiXCR. Recombination models were inferred per individual with the repgenHMM and IGoR tools using an EM algorithm. The tcR package in R was used for shared clonotype analysis, with sharing normalized by the product of cloneset sizes. To study raw recombination without the effects of thymic and clonal selection, out-of-frame nonproductive sequences were analyzed. In TCRdb, the public reads were trimmed at Q25 with fastp and aligned with MiXCR, with productive beta chains retained. Each entry is one CDR3 protein sequence, shown with its most common DNA and genes. The V and J calls shown here were made by TCRdb, not taken from the authors' results. For this sample the table gives more than 600,000 distinct CDR3 sequences, of which roughly 18% were detected only once. The top ten hold under 15% of the sample.

Every donor in the study was a healthy Caucasian. The twin cohort comprised three pairs of female monozygotic twins, all aged roughly 18 to 29 years. RNA for TCR libraries was isolated from peripheral blood mononuclear cells. The same sample was also used in a study of T cells expressing NK-cell markers. The second study reports: Three sorted T-cell subsets (CD3+CD56+NKG2C+, CD3+CD56+NKG2C- and CD3+CD56-NKG2C+) from about 8 donors had their TCR beta-chain repertoires profiled. Seven of the eight sequenced donors were HCMV-seropositive and one was HCMV-seronegative. To restrict sorting to alphabetaTCR-expressing T cells, an anti-gammadeltaTCR antibody was added in several experiments. For 6 or 7 donors, the dominant CD3+CD56+NKG2C+ clonotypes were among the top 10 CD8+ clonotypes and accounted for about 1.0-7.0% of CD8+ T cells. Those dominant clonotypes were again the most abundant among CD3+CD56-NKG2C+ cells in a few donors, at 28.3-60.1%. Whether the expanded NKG2C-expressing T cell clones were specific for HCMV antigens was left unclear. Randomly selected healthy volunteers, three men and five women, were used as the eight sequenced donors. HCMV serostatus was determined by detecting HCMV-specific IgG in serum with a commercial ELISA kit. For five or six donors, unsorted PBMC were also used to sequence bulk peripheral blood T-cell repertoires. MIGEC was used to demultiplex reads and group reads by UMI, and MiTCR was used to assemble and quantify clonotypes. To exclude erroneous sequences, any TCR cDNA sequence not supported by at least two reads was discarded. The tcR package was used for downstream repertoire analysis, and clonotypes were matched across fractions by CDR3 nucleotide sequence plus V segment. Antigen specificity was annotated against VDJdb with VDJmatch, allowing one amino acid substitution in CDR3.

This receptor was identified in a young woman in good health. The V and J segments used are TRBV7-9 and TRBJ2-1; the D gene identity is not certain. The specimen was PBMCs. The CDR3 region has the sequence CASSLWSEQFF. In nucleotide form, the sequence is TGTGCCAGCAGCTTATGGAGTGAGCAGTTCTTC. The CDR3, completed at both ends by the reference TRBV7-9 and TRBJ2-1 genes, gives the full variable domain DTGVSQNPRHKITKRGQNVTFRCDPISEHNRLYWYRQTLGQGPEFLTYFQNEAQLEKSRLLSDRFSAERPKGSFSTLEIQRTEQGDSAMYLCASSLWSEQFFGPGTRLTVL.